The 18 T cell receptor beta chains below all came from one sample that was sequenced in a study of identical twins. TCRdb reprocessed the 5' RACE reads via MiXCR and lists one record per CDR3 protein. The profile shows 350,000 to 450,000 distinct CDR3 sequences, 18% of them singletons. The sample was naive T cells sorted from blood. The receptors were sampled from a man in his forties or fifties in good health.

The chain has TRBV27 and TRBJ2-7; possibly TRBD2 for D (6 bases). The CDR3 length is 14 residues. Trimming removed 0 bases at V and 3 bases at J, with 9 bases between. Germline V gene lookup returns CDR1 MNHEY and CDR2 SMNVEV (reference sequence). CDR3 region: CASSLSMGGYEQYF. The CDR3 nucleotides are TGTGCCAGCAGTTTATCGATGGGGGGCTACGAGCAGTACTTC.

The chain links TRBV5-1 to TRBJ1-6, with 7 bases aligning to TRBD1. The CDR3 spans 14 residues. V shed 2 bases and J 7 bases; nucleotides not matched to a gene: 3. CDR1 and CDR2 (germline): SGHRS, YFSETQ. CDR3 residues: CASSFGQANSPLHF. The CDR3 nucleotides are TGCGCCAGCAGCTTTGGACAGGCCAATTCACCCCTCCACTTT.

The chain combines TRBV6-1 with TRBJ2-7; TRBD2 is a possible D gene (6 bases). Germline CDR1 and CDR2: MNHNS and SASEGT. The CDR3 runs 13 residues. V was trimmed by 6 bases and J by 2 bases, leaving 11 bases between them. CDR3 nucleotide sequence: TGTGCCAGCAGGGGGGGACTGGCCTACGAGCAGTACTTC. As protein: CASRGGLAYEQYF.

The rearrangement joins TRBV11-1 to TRBJ2-1, with 13 bases fitting TRBD2. CDR1 SGHAT and CDR2 FQDESV come from the germline V gene (reference sequence). Trimming at V came to 5 bases and at J to 5 bases, leaving 12 bases not matched to a gene. The CDR3 has 18 residues. CDR3 bases: TGTGCCAGCAGCGAAACTAGCGGGAGGGCCCGCGTTGACAATGAGCAGTTCTTC. It codes for CASSETSGRARVDNEQFF. The whole variable domain, remainder taken from reference TRBV11-1 and TRBJ2-1, is EAEVAQSPRYKITEKSQAVAFWCDPISGHATLYWYRQILGQGPELLVQFQDESVVDDSQLPKDRFSAERLKGVDSTLKIQPAELGDSAMYLCASSETSGRARVDNEQFFGPGTRLTVL.

As concerns this clonotype: The junction does not match germline at one end; this may be a read error. The chain is built from TRBV29-1 and TRBJ2-1; D is unclear. This CDR3 is built from 15 residues. Germline V gene data show CDR1 as SQVTM and CDR2 as ANQGSEA. The CDR3 DNA is TGCAGCGTTGAAGATCTGGCGAAATCCTACAGTGAGCAGTTCTTC. It codes for CSVEDLAKSYSEQFF.

The V gene is TRBV12-3 or TRBV12-4, the J gene TRBJ2-2; maybe TRBD1 (7 bases). V lost 6 bases to trimming and J lost 7 bases, with 15 bases between them. This CDR3 contains 14 residues. The CDR3 region has the DNA TGTGCCAGCAGCCCGACAGGGAGGAACGGGGAGCTGTTTTTT. It encodes CASSPTGRNGELFF.

This rearrangement joins TRBV7-2 to TRBJ2-1, with 8 bases matching TRBD2. CDR3 length: 15 amino acids. Looked up from germline, CDR1 is SGHTA and CDR2 is FQGNSA. V shed 2 bases and J 6 bases; nucleotides not matched to a gene: 6. The CDR3 reads CASSLPLAAVNEQFF. In nucleotides, the CDR3 is TGTGCCAGCAGCTTACCACTAGCGGCGGTCAATGAGCAGTTCTTC. Looking up the rest from reference TRBV7-2 and TRBJ2-1 gives the full variable domain: GAGVSQSPSNKVTEKGKDVELRCDPISGHTALYWYRQSLGQGLEFLIYFQGNSAPDKSGLPSDRFSAERTGGSVSTLTIQRTQQEDSAVYLCASSLPLAAVNEQFFGPGTRLTVL.

V is TRBV9 and J is TRBJ2-5, with 7 bases matching TRBD2. From germline, CDR1 is SGDLS and CDR2 YYNGEE. Trimming took 3 bases from V and 4 from J; bases not matched to a gene: 12. The CDR3 runs 16 residues. The CDR3 loop is CASSATPLAVGETQYF. The CDR3 bases are TGTGCCAGCAGCGCCACTCCTCTAGCGGTAGGAGAGACCCAGTACTTC.

This clonotype has a handful of counts. V is TRBV6-5 and J is TRBJ1-5, with unresolved D. Per the germline V gene, CDR1 is MNHEY and CDR2 is SVGAGI. V lost 4 bases and J lost 0, with 10 bases in between. The CDR3 consists of 15 residues. The DNA for the CDR3 is TGTGCCAGCAGTTTGATCGTTTATAGCAATCAGCCCCAGCATTTT. It translates to CASSLIVYSNQPQHF.

V and J are TRBV5-1 and TRBJ2-7; possibly TRBD2 for D (6 bases). The ends were cut back, 3 bases at V and 2 bases at J, with 24 bases in the middle. There are 18 residues in the CDR3. CDR1 is SGHRS, CDR2 YFSETQ, per germline. This CDR3 reads CASSSSDGGTAFPYEQYF. CDR3 in DNA: TGCGCCAGCAGCTCGTCCGACGGAGGGACGGCATTTCCCTACGAGCAGTACTTC.

This clonotype was observed a few times. The chain uses TRBV12-3 or TRBV12-4 and TRBJ2-1, with D perhaps TRBD1 (5 bases). Deletions cut 9 bases from V and 6 bases from J, with 18 bases between. The CDR3 runs to 14 residues. Written as DNA, the CDR3 is TGTGCCAGTTCTTTTCCCCGACAGTTCAATGAGCAGTTCTTC. Translated: CASSFPRQFNEQFF.

Points on this clonotype: Germline is not matched at one junction end, which may reflect a read error. This chain uses TRBV7-2 with TRBJ2-7, with 7 bases identical to TRBD2. Germline CDR1 reads SGHTA; CDR2 reads FQGNSA. This CDR3 has 15 amino acids. The CDR3 nucleotides are TGTGCCAGCAGCTTAGTGGGGACTAACCTTTACGGGCAGTACTTC. Translation gives CASSLVGTNLYGQYF.

The genes are TRBV20-1 and TRBJ2-3, with D tentatively TRBD2 (5 bases). The CDR3 extends over 13 amino acids. Germline-derived CDR1 and CDR2 are DFQATT and SNEGSKA (reference sequence). V lost 3 bases and J lost 3, with 10 bases in between. The CDR3 region has the DNA TGCAGTGCTAGGGAGCTAGCTACAGATACGCAGTATTTT. Translating gives CSARELATDTQYF.

This clonotype was seen a handful of times. The chain links TRBV11-1 to TRBJ2-3, with D unresolved. Trimming shortened V by 0 bases and J by 1 base, and 17 bases separated the two germline ends. The CDR3 totals 18 residues. Looked up from germline, CDR1 is SGHAT and CDR2 is FQDESV (reference sequence). The CDR3 is CASSLALKLATRTDTQYF. In nucleotides, the CDR3 is TGTGCCAGCAGCTTAGCGCTAAAGTTGGCGACTCGCACAGATACGCAGTATTTT.

This clonotype showed up many times. J is TRBJ2-5 and V is TRBV20-1; no clear D. Germline CDR1 DFQATT, CDR2 SNEGSKA (reference sequence). V lost 0 bases to trimming and J lost 9 bases, with 17 bases between them. This CDR3 has 14 residues. The DNA of the CDR3 is TGCAGTGCTAGAGATCCCGCCCGGAGAGGAGCCCAGTACTTC. Protein sequence: CSARDPARRGAQYF.

The genes are TRBV28 and TRBJ2-5, with D possibly matching TRBD2 (5 bases). Germline V gene sequence: CDR1 MDHEN, CDR2 SYDVKM. This CDR3 contains 13 residues. The V end was cut by 8 bases, the J end by 2 bases, with 12 bases between. CDR3 bases: TGTGCCAGCCAAAGACGGACTCAAGAGACCCAGTACTTC. Its translation is CASQRRTQETQYF.

This clonotype has a count of ten or more. The J gene is TRBJ1-5, the V gene TRBV6-5; tentative D call: TRBD1 (5 bases). V dropped 0 bases and J dropped 4 bases, with 16 bases sitting between them. Germline V gives CDR1 MNHEY, CDR2 SVGAGI. The CDR3 consists of 17 residues. Here the CDR3 reads CASSYSRGQGRNQPQHF. The CDR3 DNA sequence: TGTGCCAGCAGTTACTCAAGAGGTCAGGGTCGGAATCAGCCCCAGCATTTT.

This rearrangement joins TRBV7-6 to TRBJ2-2; 7 bases are shared with TRBD1. Germline-derived CDR1 and CDR2 are SGHVS and FNYEAQ. This CDR3 comprises 14 residues. The J segment lost 7 bases and the V segment lost 5 bases, leaving 7 bases of the junction unmatched. CDR3 sequence reads: CASSLDRVNGELFF. The CDR3 region has the DNA TGTGCCAGCAGCCTTGACAGGGTTAACGGGGAGCTGTTTTTT.